This T cell receptor beta chain was retrieved from a study of beta chain features in type 1 diabetes. Whole-study results and caveats: TCRB CDR3 length was moderately but significantly reduced in all four CD4+ subsets of Type 1 diabetes patients.

About this clone: Its antigen remains unidentified. Other DNA sequences in the same sample also yield this CDR3.

Reverse transcription of all isolated RNA meant that expressed TCRB transcripts were sequenced. Method: immunoSEQ multiplex PCR; TCRdb's copy keeps in-frame clones and lacks some. There are some 240,000 clones in the sample; around 15% occur only once, and 0.065% to 0.1% lies in the top ten. V dropped 4 bases and J dropped 2 bases, with 6 bases sitting between them. The length of the CDR3 is 13 residues. Germline loops: CDR1 SQVTM, CDR2 ANQGSEA. V gene TRBV29-1 combines with J gene TRBJ2-6; tentative D call: TRBD2 (6 bases). Sequencing input: naive CD4+ T cells from blood. The receptor's source is a man between 25 and 39 years old with type 1 diabetes. CDR3 loop: CSVAGAGANVLTF. For the CDR3, the DNA is TGCAGCGTTGCGGGGGCTGGGGCCAACGTCCTGACTTTC.